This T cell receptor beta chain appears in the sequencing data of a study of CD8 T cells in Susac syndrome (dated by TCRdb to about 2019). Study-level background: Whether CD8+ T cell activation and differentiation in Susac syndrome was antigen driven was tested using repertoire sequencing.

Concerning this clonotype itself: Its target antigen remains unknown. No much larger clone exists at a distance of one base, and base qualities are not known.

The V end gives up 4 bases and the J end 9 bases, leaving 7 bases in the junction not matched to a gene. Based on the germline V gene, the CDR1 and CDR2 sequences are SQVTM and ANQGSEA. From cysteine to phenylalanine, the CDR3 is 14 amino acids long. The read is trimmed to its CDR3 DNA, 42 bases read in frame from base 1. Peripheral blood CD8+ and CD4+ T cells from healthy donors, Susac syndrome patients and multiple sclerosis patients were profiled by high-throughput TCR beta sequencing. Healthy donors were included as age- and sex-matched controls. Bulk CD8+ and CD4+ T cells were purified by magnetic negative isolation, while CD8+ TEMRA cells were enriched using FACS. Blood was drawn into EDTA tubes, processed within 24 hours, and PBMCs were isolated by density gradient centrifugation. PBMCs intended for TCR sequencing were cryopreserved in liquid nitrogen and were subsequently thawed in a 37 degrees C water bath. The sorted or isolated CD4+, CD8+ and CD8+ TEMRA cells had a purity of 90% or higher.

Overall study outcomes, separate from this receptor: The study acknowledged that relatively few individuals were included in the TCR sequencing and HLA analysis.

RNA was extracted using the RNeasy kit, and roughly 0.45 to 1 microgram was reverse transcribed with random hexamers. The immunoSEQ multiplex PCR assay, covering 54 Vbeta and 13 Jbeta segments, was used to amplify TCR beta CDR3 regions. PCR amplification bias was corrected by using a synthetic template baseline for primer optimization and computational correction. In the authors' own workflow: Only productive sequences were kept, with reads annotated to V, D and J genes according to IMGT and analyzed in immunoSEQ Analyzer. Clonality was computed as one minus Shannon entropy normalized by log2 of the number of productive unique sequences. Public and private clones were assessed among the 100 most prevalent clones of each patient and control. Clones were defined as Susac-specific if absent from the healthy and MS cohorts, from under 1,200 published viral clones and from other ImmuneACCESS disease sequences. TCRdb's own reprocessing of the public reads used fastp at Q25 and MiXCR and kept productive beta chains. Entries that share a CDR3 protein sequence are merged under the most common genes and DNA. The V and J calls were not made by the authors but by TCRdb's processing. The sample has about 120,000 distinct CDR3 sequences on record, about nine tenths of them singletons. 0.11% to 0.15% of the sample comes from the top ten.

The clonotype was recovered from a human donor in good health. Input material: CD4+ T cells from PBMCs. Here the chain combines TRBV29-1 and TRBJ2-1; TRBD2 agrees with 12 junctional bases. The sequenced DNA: TGCAGCGTTGGCCTAGCGGGAGGGCCGCTTGAGCAGTTCTTC. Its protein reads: CSVGLAGGPLEQFF.